These 2 T cell receptor beta chains were all obtained from the same sample, sequenced in a study of tumor-infiltrating lymphocytes in primary liver carcinoma. For blood RNA, unsorted whole blood served as the source, and germline DNA was extracted too. From about 0.5 ug of total RNA, TCR beta-specific cDNA was reverse-transcribed using a constant-region primer. What produced the TCR beta libraries was three nested multiplex PCR rounds using slightly modified ARM-PCR. The first two PCR rounds used TRBV1-TRBV30 primers with a Cbeta primer, around 10 cycles each. TCRdb ran MiXCR on the multiplex PCR reads and lists one entry per CDR3 protein. The table includes about 320,000 distinct CDR3 sequences, approximately 65% detected once. Sequenced input: peripheral blood. These receptors were taken from a man aged 40-55 years with primary liver carcinoma and hepatitis B virus infection.

This clonotype came up once. One end of the junction is discordant with germline, which a read error may explain. The chain combines TRBV11-2 with TRBJ2-2, with D perhaps TRBD2 (5 bases). This CDR3 is 15 amino acids long. In germline, CDR1 is SGHAT, CDR2 FQNNGV. CDR3 DNA: TGTGCCAGCAGCTACAGAGGGAGAAGAGCCGGGAAGCTGTTTTTT. This translates into CASSYRGRRAGKLFF.

A word on this clonotype: Sequence at one end of the junction differs from germline and may be a read error. The chain is built from TRBV11-3 and TRBJ2-2; 7 bases are a match to TRBD1. CDR3 length: 15 amino acids. The germline CDR1 and CDR2 sequences are SGHNT and YENEEA. For the CDR3, the DNA is TGTGACAGCATCAGGGACAGCTTAAACACCGGGGAGCTGTTTTTT. It yields the protein CDSIRDSLNTGELFF. Looking up the rest from reference TRBV11-3 and TRBJ2-2 gives the full variable domain: EAGVVQSPRYKIIEKKQPVAFWCNPISGHNTLYWYLQNLGQGPELLIRYENEEAVDDSQLPKDRFSAERLKGVDSTLKIQPAELGDSAVYLCDSIRDSLNTGELFFGEGSRLTVL.